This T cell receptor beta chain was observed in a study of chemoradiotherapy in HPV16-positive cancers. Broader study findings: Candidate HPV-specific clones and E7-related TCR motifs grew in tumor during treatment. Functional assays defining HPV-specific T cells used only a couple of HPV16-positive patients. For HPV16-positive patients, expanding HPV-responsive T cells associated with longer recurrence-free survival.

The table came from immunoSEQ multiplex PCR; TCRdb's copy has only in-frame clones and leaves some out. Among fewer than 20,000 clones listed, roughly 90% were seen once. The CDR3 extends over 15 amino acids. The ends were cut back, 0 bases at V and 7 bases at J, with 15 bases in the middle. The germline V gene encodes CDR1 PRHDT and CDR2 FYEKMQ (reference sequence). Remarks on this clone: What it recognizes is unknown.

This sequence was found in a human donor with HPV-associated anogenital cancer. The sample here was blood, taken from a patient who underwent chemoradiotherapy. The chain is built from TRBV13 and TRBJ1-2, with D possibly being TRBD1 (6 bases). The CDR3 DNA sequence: TGTGCCAGCAGCTTAGGCCCGGCGGGGGCGGGTGGCTACACCTTC. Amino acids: CASSLGPAGAGGYTF.